What follows are 27 T cell receptor beta chains derived from one specimen sequenced in a study of Graves' ophthalmopathy and Graves' hyperthyroidism. The authors amplified TCR beta CDR3 regions, and they did so from RNA transcripts for repertoire sequencing. Second-round multiplex PCR followed a first-round RT-PCR using HTBI primers. TCRdb recomputed calls from the multiplex PCR reads with MiXCR, one row per CDR3 protein. The sample holds some 380,000 distinct CDR3 sequences, 15% seen once. The sample was peripheral blood. The receptors stem from a woman aged 18-29 years with stable Graves' hyperthyroidism.

At least ten counts were recorded for this clonotype. This sequence joins TRBV6-2 or TRBV6-3 and TRBJ1-5, with D perhaps TRBD1 (5 bases). V lost 5 bases, J lost 3 bases, and 11 bases lay in between. CDR1 and CDR2 (germline): MNHEY, SVGEGT. The CDR3 has 14 amino acids. The chain's CDR3 is CASSKPGLNQPQHF. The DNA for the CDR3 is TGTGCCAGCAGTAAACCGGGACTCAATCAGCCCCAGCATTTT.

The table lists this clonotype with many counts. The chain recombines TRBV27 with TRBJ1-1; 9 nucleotides match TRBD1. The V gene's germline CDR1 is MNHEY and CDR2 SMNVEV (reference sequence). Unmatched junction bases numbered 17, after V lost 6 bases and J lost 3 bases. The CDR3 runs 18 residues. The CDR3 bases are TGTGCCAGCAGCCACACCGGGACAGGGAATGATTGGGACACTGAAGCTTTCTTT. It translates to CASSHTGTGNDWDTEAFF.

This clonotype was detected many times. The rearrangement links TRBV12-3 or TRBV12-4 to TRBJ2-5; 8 bases line up with TRBD2. V lost 5 bases and J lost 6; bases outside the gene matches: 8. The CDR3 is made up of 14 amino acids. Here the CDR3 DNA reads TGTGCCAGCAGTCCATTTAGCGGGGAAAAGACCCAGTACTTC. It codes for CASSPFSGEKTQYF.

This clonotype was counted at least ten times. V usage is TRBV5-1 and J usage is TRBJ2-2; D unclear. Between the trimmed V and J ends, which lost 4 bases and 7 bases, there was a span of 11 bases. Germline V lookup: CDR1 SGHRS, CDR2 YFSETQ. The CDR3 contains 13 residues. The CDR3 spells CASSLRTGGELFF. The CDR3 DNA reads TGCGCCAGCAGCCTACGGACGGGCGGGGAGCTGTTTTTT.

In its sample, this clonotype was seen a few times. V usage is TRBV15 and J usage is TRBJ2-5, with TRBD2 matching over 14 bases. From germline, CDR1 is LNHNV and CDR2 YYDKDF (reference sequence). The CDR3 has 15 amino acids. J gave up 2 bases and V 5 bases, and 1 base lay outside the gene matches. CDR3 nucleotide sequence: TGTGCCACCAGCGGACTAGCGGGGGGTCAAGAGACCCAGTACTTC. Amino acids: CATSGLAGGQETQYF.

The chain combines TRBV7-6 with TRBJ2-5; D uncertain. The CDR3 has 14 amino acids. Trimming shortened V by 7 bases and J by 3 bases, and 15 bases separated the two germline ends. Germline CDR1 reads SGHVS; CDR2 reads FNYEAQ. In DNA, the CDR3 is TGTGCCAGCACCCATACGATCGGAGAAGAGACCCAGTACTTC. Protein product: CASTHTIGEETQYF.

This clonotype was counted between two and nine times. The V gene is TRBV9, the J gene TRBJ1-1; 7 bases are shared with TRBD1. The trim removed 2 bases at V and 0 bases at J, leaving 7 bases unmatched. The CDR3 has 16 residues. Germline V lookup: CDR1 SGDLS, CDR2 YYNGEE. The CDR3 DNA is TGTGCCAGCAGCGTCGGGACAGACCTAATGAACACTGAAGCTTTCTTT. Protein sequence: CASSVGTDLMNTEAFF.

The V call is TRBV12-3 or TRBV12-4, the J call TRBJ1-6; unclear D gene. V lost 1 base and J lost 7, with 11 bases in between. This CDR3 comprises 15 residues. The CDR3 DNA sequence: TGTGCCAGCAGTTTAGACCTTGGACGAAATTCACCCCTCCACTTT. Its translation is CASSLDLGRNSPLHF.

This clonotype showed up many times. V gene TRBV11-2 combines with J gene TRBJ2-2; possible D gene TRBD2, 6 bases. Trimming pared 0 bases from V and 7 bases from J, leaving 12 bases between. CDR1 SGHAT and CDR2 FQNNGV come from the germline V gene. The CDR3 loop spans 15 amino acids. The CDR3 DNA reads as TGTGCCAGCAGCTTAGAACGACTAGTAATCGGGGAGCTGTTTTTT. Translating it yields CASSLERLVIGELFF.

There are many counts of this clonotype. The V and J genes are TRBV29-1 and TRBJ2-4; D is unresolved. The CDR3 totals 12 residues. With 4 bases removed from V and 5 bases from J, the gap between germline ends came to 9 bases. Germline loops: CDR1 SQVTM, CDR2 ANQGSEA. The CDR3 coding sequence is TGCAGCGTTGGAAGCGAGCAAAACATTCAGTACTTC. Encoded protein: CSVGSEQNIQYF.

The chain employs TRBV7-2 and TRBJ1-1; tentative D call: TRBD1 (5 bases). Germline values: CDR1 SGHTA, CDR2 FQGNSA. Trimming stripped 5 bases from V and 1 base from J, with 14 bases between. The CDR3 runs 15 residues. The DNA for the CDR3 is TGTGCCAGCAGCCCACCCTCCACAGGGAACACTGAAGCTTTCTTT. It encodes CASSPPSTGNTEAFF.

The rearrangement joins TRBV6-1 to TRBJ2-5; D possibly corresponds to TRBD2 (6 bases). The CDR3 contains 14 residues. Trimming removed 6 bases from V and 2 bases from J, with 13 bases in between. Germline CDR1 MNHNS, CDR2 SASEGT. The CDR3 reads CASRFRDLQETQYF. The CDR3 coding sequence is TGTGCCAGCAGGTTCCGGGACTTACAAGAGACCCAGTACTTC.

V gene TRBV12-3 or TRBV12-4 combines with J gene TRBJ2-5; either TRBD1 or TRBD2 may supply D (5 bases each). Trimming pared 4 bases from V and 4 bases from J, leaving 10 bases between. CDR3 size: 13 residues. The CDR3 is CASSYEGRETQYF. CDR3 bases: TGTGCCAGCAGTTACGAGGGGCGAGAGACCCAGTACTTC.

This clonotype came up many times. The gene calls are TRBV12-3 or TRBV12-4 and TRBJ1-1; D not resolved. The V gene lost 6 bases and the J gene lost 6 bases, with 14 bases spanning the gap. The CDR3 loop spans 13 amino acids. The CDR3 DNA reads as TGTGCCAGCAGGCCAGTGGGGAGACCTGAAGCTTTCTTT. It translates to CASRPVGRPEAFF.

This clonotype showed up many times. In nucleotides, the CDR3 is TGTGCCAGCAAGCGGAGCGACACTGAAGCTTTCTTT. It specifies CASKRSDTEAFF. This chain joins TRBV27 and TRBJ1-1, with no clear D. V was shortened by 7 bases and J by 3 bases, with 9 bases between the two germline ends. The CDR3 is made up of 12 amino acids. From germline, CDR1 is MNHEY and CDR2 SMNVEV (reference sequence).

This clonotype has at least ten counts. This chain uses TRBV6-5 with TRBJ1-1; D perhaps matches TRBD1 (5 bases). Germline loops: CDR1 MNHEY, CDR2 SVGAGI. The V end lost 2 bases, the J end lost 1 base, and 14 bases lay between the germline ends. The CDR3 contains 16 residues. As DNA, the CDR3 is TGTGCCAGCAGTTACGACGGGGGACGGCGGAACACTGAAGCTTTCTTT. This sequence encodes CASSYDGGRRNTEAFF.

The table lists this clonotype with many counts. The genes are TRBV6-2 or TRBV6-3 and TRBJ2-7, with a tentative D call TRBD2 (6 bases). From germline, CDR1 is MNHEY and CDR2 SVGEGT. The CDR3 is 15 residues long. Trimming stripped 3 bases from V and 2 bases from J, with 14 bases between. In DNA, the CDR3 is TGTGCCAGCAGTTATTATCTAGCGAATACCTACGAGCAGTACTTC. It encodes CASSYYLANTYEQYF.

This clonotype has a count of ten or more. This chain uses TRBV19 with TRBJ2-5, with D possibly matching TRBD1 (5 bases). Germline CDR1 and CDR2: LNHDA and SQIVND (reference sequence). This CDR3 spans 15 amino acids. The V end was cut by 6 bases, the J end by 3 bases, with 17 bases between. The CDR3 sequence is CASRKTATSKETQYF. CDR3 nucleotides: TGTGCCAGTAGAAAGACAGCCACCTCGAAAGAGACCCAGTACTTC.

The chain has TRBV10-3 and TRBJ2-5; D possibly corresponds to TRBD1 (5 bases). Trimming pared 0 bases from V and 1 base from J, leaving 9 bases between. Germline V lookup: CDR1 ENHRY, CDR2 SYGVKD. There are 15 residues in the CDR3. The CDR3 nucleotides read TGTGCCATCAGTGAGTCCACAGGCATCCAAGAGACCCAGTACTTC. This codes for CAISESTGIQETQYF.

The chain combines TRBV12-3 or TRBV12-4 with TRBJ2-5, with D perhaps assigned TRBD1 or TRBD2 (5 bases each). The CDR3 length is 16 residues. V lost 3 bases to trimming and J lost 1 base, with 15 bases between them. CDR3 bases: TGTGCCAGCAGTTTTGAGTTGGGGACGAGCCAAGAGACCCAGTACTTC. It translates to CASSFELGTSQETQYF.

The rearrangement joins TRBV19 to TRBJ1-6; 7 positions agree with TRBD1. With V trimmed by 5 bases and J by 0 bases, 7 bases remained unmatched. The germline CDR1 and CDR2 sequences are LNHDA and SQIVND (reference sequence). The CDR3 sequence is 17 residues long. For the CDR3, the DNA is TGTGCCAGTAGTCCTTTCCCAGGGGGCTCCTATAATTCACCCCTCCACTTT. Its protein product is CASSPFPGGSYNSPLHF.

In its sample, this clonotype was seen many times. This chain connects TRBV6-2 or TRBV6-3 to TRBJ2-7; D is unresolved. CDR3 length equals 11 residues. Trimming pared 7 bases from V and 3 bases from J, leaving 7 bases between. CDR1 MNHEY and CDR2 SVGEGT come from the germline V gene. The CDR3 protein is CASKDYYEQYF. The CDR3 DNA sequence: TGTGCCAGCAAGGATTACTACGAGCAGTACTTC.

This clonotype occurred many times. The gene calls are TRBV5-4 and TRBJ2-7; 10 nucleotides align to TRBD1. With V trimmed by 4 bases and J by 7 bases, 5 bases remained unmatched. The V gene's germline CDR1 is SGHNT and CDR2 YYREEE (reference sequence). The CDR3 is made up of 13 amino acids. CDR3 loop: CASSRQGAREQYF. DNA of the CDR3: TGTGCCAGCAGCCGACAGGGGGCGCGGGAGCAGTACTTC.

This clonotype was seen many times. The rearrangement links TRBV7-8 to TRBJ1-6, with D uncertain. Trimming left V 2 bases short and J 3 bases short, with 5 bases between. Germline V gene sequence: CDR1 SGHVS, CDR2 FQNEAQ. This CDR3 region has 14 residues. In nucleotides, the CDR3 is TGTGCCAGCAGCTTAACAAACTATAATTCACCCCTCCACTTT. Amino acids: CASSLTNYNSPLHF.

This clonotype came up many times. This chain uses TRBV9 with TRBJ2-5; D is ambiguous. The V gene's germline CDR1 is SGDLS and CDR2 YYNGEE. Trimming left V 0 bases short and J 5 bases short, with 8 bases between. The CDR3 totals 13 residues. This CDR3 reads CASSVGVVETQYF. CDR3 sequence (DNA): TGTGCCAGCAGCGTAGGAGTGGTGGAGACCCAGTACTTC.

In its sample, this clonotype was seen many times. CDR3 in DNA: TGTGCCAGTAGTATAGCCGGGACAGGCAATCAGCCCCAGCATTTT. Its translation: CASSIAGTGNQPQHF. V and J are TRBV19 and TRBJ1-5, with 7 bases that match TRBD1. The CDR3 runs to 15 residues. V lost 1 base to trimming and J lost 2 bases; unmatched junction nucleotides: 2. Germline CDR1 reads LNHDA; CDR2 reads SQIVND (reference sequence).

This clonotype was picked up many times. V is TRBV7-9 and J is TRBJ2-5; D not certain. Trimming removed 8 bases from V and 2 bases from J, with 12 bases in between. Germline CDR1 and CDR2: SEHNR and FQNEAQ (reference sequence). The CDR3 contains 13 residues. This CDR3 is CASVPPHQETQYF. In DNA, the CDR3 is TGTGCCAGCGTGCCGCCCCATCAAGAGACCCAGTACTTC.